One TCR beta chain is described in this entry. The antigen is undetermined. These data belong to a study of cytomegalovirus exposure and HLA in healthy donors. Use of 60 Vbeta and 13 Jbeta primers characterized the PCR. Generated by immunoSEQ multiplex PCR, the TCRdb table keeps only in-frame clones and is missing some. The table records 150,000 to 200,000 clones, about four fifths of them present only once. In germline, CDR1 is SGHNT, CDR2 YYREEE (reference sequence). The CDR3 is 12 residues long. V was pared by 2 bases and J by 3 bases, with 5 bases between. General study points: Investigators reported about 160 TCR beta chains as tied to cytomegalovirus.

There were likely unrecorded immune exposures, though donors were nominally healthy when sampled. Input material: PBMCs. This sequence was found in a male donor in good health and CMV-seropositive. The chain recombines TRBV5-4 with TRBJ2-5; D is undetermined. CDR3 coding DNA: TGTGCCAGCAGCTTTCGCGAAGAGACCCAGTACTTC. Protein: CASSFREETQYF.